Listed below are T cell receptor beta chains from one sample, sequenced in a study of CD8 T cells in ankylosing spondylitis. Each CDR3 protein is one row after TCRdb ran MiXCR on the 5' RACE reads. The sample contains 45,000 to 65,000 distinct CDR3 sequences, 6.5% to 9% of which appear only once. The sample comprised blood, either unsorted or a sorted T cell fraction (not recorded which). The receptors shown here come from a female donor with ankylosing spondylitis or in good health (not recorded which). Each CDR3 is given with its conserved first and last residue. The D gene is left open where the match is weak. The listing skips clone size in some rows; elsewhere it reads once, few, many or a size class.

clone_size | j_call | d_call | v_call | cdr3_length | cdr3_aa | cdr3_nt
many | TRBJ1-6 | TRBD1 | TRBV12-3/TRBV12-4 | 15 | CASSIRTGALLALHF | TGTGCCAGCAGCATACGGACAGGGGCTCTTTTGGCCCTCCACTTT
many | TRBJ2-1 | - | TRBV29-1 | 14 | CSVSPWSSYNEQFF | TGCAGCGTCTCCCCCTGGAGCTCCTACAATGAGCAGTTCTTC
many | TRBJ1-4 | TRBD1 | TRBV12-3/TRBV12-4 | 15 | CASSLGGDRGEKLFF | TGTGCCAGCAGTTTAGGAGGGGACAGGGGTGAAAAACTGTTTTTT
- | TRBJ2-2 | TRBD1 | TRBV15 | 17 | CATSSQPDRASTGELFF | TGTGCCACCAGCAGCCAACCCGACAGGGCAAGCACCGGGGAGCTGTTTTTT
many | TRBJ1-6 | - | TRBV11-1 | 18 | CASSLRGLASSYNSPLHF | TGTGCCAGCAGCTTACGTGGGCTCGCGAGCTCCTATAATTCACCCCTCCACTTT
few | TRBJ2-3 | - | TRBV7-2 | 17 | CASSWFRPRQGTDTQYF | TGTGCCAGCAGCTGGTTCAGGCCTCGACAAGGGACAGATACGCAGTATTTT
many | TRBJ2-1 | - | TRBV5-1 | 16 | CASSFWLGVSYNEQFF | TGCGCCAGCAGCTTTTGGTTGGGGGTTTCCTACAATGAGCAGTTCTTC
many | TRBJ2-7 | TRBD2 | TRBV6-1 | 14 | CASSARGGTYEQYF | TGTGCCAGCAGTGCCCGCGGGGGGACCTACGAGCAGTACTTC
many | TRBJ2-1 | - | TRBV12-3/TRBV12-4 | 13 | CASTLRVYNEQFF | TGTGCCAGCACGCTGAGGGTCTACAATGAGCAGTTCTTC
many | TRBJ1-1 | - | TRBV5-1 | 15 | CASSFTGIPNTEAFF | TGCGCCAGCAGTTTCACAGGGATTCCGAACACTGAAGCTTTCTTT
- | TRBJ1-2 | - | TRBV18 | 15 | CASSPGLGLDYGYTF | TGTGCCAGCTCACCAGGATTGGGACTTGACTATGGCTACACCTTC
few | TRBJ2-3 | - | TRBV6-5 | 15 | CASSYGAGRTDTQYF | TGTGCCAGCAGTTACGGGGCGGGGAGAACAGATACGCAGTATTTT
many | TRBJ2-5 | TRBD2 | TRBV5-1 | 15 | CASSVSGGTQETQYF | TGCGCCAGCAGCGTTAGCGGGGGAACACAAGAGACCCAGTACTTC
many | TRBJ2-1 | TRBD1 | TRBV20-1 | 18 | CSARVPDRGYSYYNEQFF | TGCAGTGCTAGAGTGCCCGACAGGGGGTATTCCTATTACAATGAGCAGTTCTTC
many | TRBJ1-1 | - | TRBV7-2 | 13 | CASRIDLNTEAFF | TGTGCCAGCAGAATTGACCTGAACACTGAAGCTTTCTTT
many | TRBJ2-5 | TRBD2 | TRBV20-1 | 14 | CSAWTSPSNATQYF | TGCAGTGCTTGGACTAGCCCTTCAAATGCGACCCAGTACTTC
many | TRBJ1-2 | TRBD1 | TRBV5-5 | 16 | CASSLEGAQANYGYTF | TGTGCCAGCAGCTTGGAGGGGGCCCAAGCTAACTATGGCTACACCTTC
many | TRBJ2-2 | TRBD1 | TRBV6-5 | 16 | CASRGTGTGRTGELFF | TGTGCCAGCAGGGGAACCGGGACAGGACGCACCGGGGAGCTGTTTTTT
many | TRBJ1-2 | TRBD1 | TRBV6-1 | 12 | CASSVGQGFHTF | TGTGCCAGCAGTGTCGGACAGGGTTTCCACACCTTC
many | TRBJ1-5 | TRBD1 | TRBV10-3 | 15 | CASASDRVINQPQHF | TGTGCCAGCGCGTCCGACAGGGTGATTAATCAGCCCCAGCATTTT
- | TRBJ2-3 | TRBD2 | TRBV7-3 | 14 | CASRIAGEADTQYF | TGTGCCAGCAGGATAGCGGGGGAGGCAGATACGCAGTATTTT
many | TRBJ1-4 | TRBD1 | TRBV29-1 | 17 | CSVGATGGETTDEKLFF | TGCAGCGTTGGAGCAACAGGGGGGGAGACGACGGATGAAAAACTGTTTTTT
many | TRBJ2-3 | - | TRBV20-1 | 13 | CSAGAGGTDTQYF | TGCAGTGCTGGCGCAGGGGGCACAGATACGCAGTATTTT
few | TRBJ2-1 | - | TRBV5-1 | 13 | CASSLVLQYEQFF | TGCGCCAGCAGCTTGGTACTACAATATGAGCAGTTCTTC
once | TRBJ2-1 | TRBD2 | TRBV30 | 13 | CAWSVGLVGEQFF | TGTGCCTGGAGTGTCGGACTAGTCGGAGAGCAGTTCTTC
few | TRBJ1-1 | - | TRBV20-1 | 13 | CSPYSSMNTEAFF | TGCAGTCCTTATTCCAGTATGAACACTGAAGCTTTCTTT
many | TRBJ2-1 | TRBD1 | TRBV20-1 | 19 | CSARGEGQGAHFSYNEQFF | TGCAGTGCTAGAGGGGAGGGACAGGGGGCTCATTTTTCCTACAATGAGCAGTTCTTC
many | TRBJ1-1 | - | TRBV29-1 | 14 | CSVVVRLSNTEAFF | TGCAGCGTTGTGGTTAGGCTCTCGAACACTGAAGCTTTCTTT
many | TRBJ2-2 | - | TRBV28 | 16 | CASSLPQMGSTGELFF | TGTGCCAGCAGTCTACCCCAGATGGGGAGCACCGGGGAGCTGTTTTTT
- | TRBJ1-5 | TRBD1 | TRBV6-5 | 15 | CASRPRDRSNQPQHF | TGTGCCAGCAGGCCACGGGACAGAAGCAATCAGCCCCAGCATTTT
many | TRBJ1-1 | - | TRBV24-1 | 16 | CATRPNGGSTDTEAFF | TGTGCCACCAGACCCAATGGAGGGAGTACGGACACTGAAGCTTTCTTT
many | TRBJ1-1 | - | TRBV27 | 13 | CASHTDRNTEAFF | TGTGCCAGCCATACGGACCGGAACACTGAAGCTTTCTTT
few | TRBJ2-2 | - | TRBV24-1 | 19 | CATSDTGGGGGYNTGELFF | TGTGCCACCAGTGATACAGGAGGGGGCGGGGGATATAACACCGGGGAGCTGTTTTTT
many | TRBJ2-2 | - | TRBV29-1 | 15 | CSATWGGPNTGELFF | TGCAGCGCCACGTGGGGGGGGCCGAACACCGGGGAGCTGTTTTTT
many | TRBJ2-2 | TRBD1 | TRBV7-8 | 18 | CASSSPGQGPVATGELFF | TGTGCCAGCAGCTCGCCGGGACAGGGCCCCGTCGCCACCGGGGAGCTGTTTTTT
many | TRBJ1-2 | TRBD1 | TRBV7-9 | 14 | CASSDSGTGGGYTF | TGTGCCAGCAGCGACTCCGGGACAGGAGGCGGCTACACCTTC
few | TRBJ1-1 | - | TRBV7-2 | 13 | CASSSQPNTEAFF | TGTGCCAGCAGCTCGCAGCCGAACACTGAAGCTTTCTTT
many | TRBJ2-7 | - | TRBV7-2 | 13 | CASSSRYLYEQYF | TGTGCCAGCAGCTCCCGTTACCTATACGAGCAGTACTTC
many | TRBJ2-5 | - | TRBV6-6 | 13 | CASSYGGGETQYF | TGTGCCAGCAGTTACGGAGGGGGAGAGACCCAGTACTTC
many | TRBJ1-6 | TRBD1 | TRBV10-3 | 13 | CAIKDRSDSPLHF | TGTGCCATTAAGGACAGGTCGGATTCACCCCTCCACTTT
many | TRBJ2-2 | - | TRBV12-3/TRBV12-4 | 13 | CASSALNTGELFF | TGTGCCAGCAGCGCTCTAAACACCGGGGAGCTGTTTTTT
- | TRBJ1-6 | - | TRBV20-1 | 15 | CSARDGRVYNSPLHF | TGCAGTGCTAGAGACGGGAGGGTCTATAATTCACCCCTCCACTTT
many | TRBJ2-1 | - | TRBV20-1 | 15 | CSARVAGPGYNEQFF | TGCAGTGCTAGAGTGGCGGGGCCAGGGTACAATGAGCAGTTCTTC
many | TRBJ1-5 | - | TRBV11-2 | 14 | CASSLVRVGQPQHF | TGTGCCAGCAGCTTAGTTAGGGTAGGGCAGCCCCAGCATTTT
many | TRBJ2-1 | TRBD1 | TRBV10-3 | 15 | CAIRGQGRAYNEQFF | TGTGCCATCAGGGGACAGGGACGCGCCTACAATGAGCAGTTCTTC
- | TRBJ2-4 | - | TRBV28 | 19 | CASSLTRYQGLLAKNIQYF | TGTGCCAGCAGTCTGACACGGTACCAGGGATTACTAGCCAAAAACATTCAGTACTTC
many | TRBJ1-2 | - | TRBV6-1 | 16 | CASMPRAVGITYGYTF | TGTGCCAGCATGCCCAGGGCAGTTGGAATTACGTATGGCTACACCTTC
- | TRBJ2-1 | - | TRBV3-1 | 17 | CACTQEVPGASYNEQFF | TGTGCCTGCACCCAAGAGGTCCCGGGGGCCTCCTACAATGAGCAGTTCTTC
few | TRBJ1-2 | TRBD1 | TRBV6-1 | 14 | CASRIQGRGGGYTF | TGTGCCAGCAGGATACAGGGGCGGGGAGGTGGCTACACCTTC